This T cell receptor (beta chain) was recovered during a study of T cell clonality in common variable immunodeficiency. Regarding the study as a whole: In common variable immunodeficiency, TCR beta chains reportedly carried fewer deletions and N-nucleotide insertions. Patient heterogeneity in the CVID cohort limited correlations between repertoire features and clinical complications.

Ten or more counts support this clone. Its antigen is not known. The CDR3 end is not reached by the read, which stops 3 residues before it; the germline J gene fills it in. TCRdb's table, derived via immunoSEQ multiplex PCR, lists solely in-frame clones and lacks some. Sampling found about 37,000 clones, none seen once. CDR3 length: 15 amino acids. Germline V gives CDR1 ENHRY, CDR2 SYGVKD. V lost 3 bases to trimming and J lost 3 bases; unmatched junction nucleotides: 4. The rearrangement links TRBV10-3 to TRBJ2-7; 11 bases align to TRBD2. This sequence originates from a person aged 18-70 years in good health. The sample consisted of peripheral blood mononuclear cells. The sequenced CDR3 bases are TGTGCCATCAGTGATGTAGCGGGGGGGAACTACGAG. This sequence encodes CAISDVAGGNYE. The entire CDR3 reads CAISDVAGGNYEQYF.